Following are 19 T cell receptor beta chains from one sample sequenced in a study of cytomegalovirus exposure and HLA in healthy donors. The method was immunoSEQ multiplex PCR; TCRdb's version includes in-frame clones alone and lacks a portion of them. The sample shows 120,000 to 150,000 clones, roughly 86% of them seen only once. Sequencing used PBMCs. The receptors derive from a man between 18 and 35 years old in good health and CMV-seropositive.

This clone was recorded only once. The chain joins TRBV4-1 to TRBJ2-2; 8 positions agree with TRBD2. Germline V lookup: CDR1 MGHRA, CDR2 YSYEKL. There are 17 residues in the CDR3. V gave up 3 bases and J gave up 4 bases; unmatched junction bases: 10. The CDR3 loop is CASSQLKAGVGTGELFF. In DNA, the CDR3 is TGCGCCAGCAGCCAGTTAAAAGCGGGAGTTGGCACCGGGGAGCTGTTTTTT.

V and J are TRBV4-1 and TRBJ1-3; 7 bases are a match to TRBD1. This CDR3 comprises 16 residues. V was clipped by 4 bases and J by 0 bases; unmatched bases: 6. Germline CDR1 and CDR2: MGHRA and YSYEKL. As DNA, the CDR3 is TGCGCCAGCAGCCGAGGGACAGCTAGCTCTGGAAACACCATATATTTT. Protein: CASSRGTASSGNTIYF.

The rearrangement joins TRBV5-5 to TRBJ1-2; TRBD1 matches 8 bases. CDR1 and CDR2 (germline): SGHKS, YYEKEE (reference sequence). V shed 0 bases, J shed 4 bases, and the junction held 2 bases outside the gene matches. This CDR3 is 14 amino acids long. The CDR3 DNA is TGTGCCAGCAGCTTGGGACAGGGGACCTATGGCTACACCTTC. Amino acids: CASSLGQGTYGYTF.

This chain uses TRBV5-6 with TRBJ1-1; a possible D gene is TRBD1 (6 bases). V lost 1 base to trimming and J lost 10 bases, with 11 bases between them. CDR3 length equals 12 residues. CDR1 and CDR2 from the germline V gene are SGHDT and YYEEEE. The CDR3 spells CASSLTEGGAFF. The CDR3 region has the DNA TGTGCCAGCAGCTTGACCGAAGGGGGAGCTTTCTTT.

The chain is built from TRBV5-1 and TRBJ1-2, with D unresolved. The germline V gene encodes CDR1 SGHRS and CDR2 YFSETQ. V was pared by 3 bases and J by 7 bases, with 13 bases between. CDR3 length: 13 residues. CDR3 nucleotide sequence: TGCGCCAGCAGCTCAGACGGGTTCTCTGGCTACACCTTC. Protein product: CASSSDGFSGYTF.

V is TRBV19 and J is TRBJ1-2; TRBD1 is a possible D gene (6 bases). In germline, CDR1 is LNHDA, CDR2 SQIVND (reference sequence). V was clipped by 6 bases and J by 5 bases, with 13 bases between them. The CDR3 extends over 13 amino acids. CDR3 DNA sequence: TGTGCCAGTAGCAGCCCCGACAGGTATGGCTACACCTTC. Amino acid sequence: CASSSPDRYGYTF.

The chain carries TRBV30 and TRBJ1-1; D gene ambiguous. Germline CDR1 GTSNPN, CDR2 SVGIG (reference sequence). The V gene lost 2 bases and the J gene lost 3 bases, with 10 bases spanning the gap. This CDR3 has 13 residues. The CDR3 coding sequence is TGTGCCTGGAGTCTTGGCGGGGACACTGAAGCTTTCTTT. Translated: CAWSLGGDTEAFF. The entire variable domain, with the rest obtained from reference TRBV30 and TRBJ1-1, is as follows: SQTIHQWPATLVQPVGSPLSLECTVEGTSNPNLYWYRQAAGRGLQLLFYSVGIGQISSEVPQNLSASRPQDRQFILSSKKLLLSDSGFYLCAWSLGGDTEAFFGQGTRLTVV.

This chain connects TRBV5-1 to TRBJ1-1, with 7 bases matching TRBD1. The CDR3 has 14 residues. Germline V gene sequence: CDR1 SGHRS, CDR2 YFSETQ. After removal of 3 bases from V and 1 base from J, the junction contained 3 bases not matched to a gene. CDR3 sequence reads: CASSWTGRNTEAFF. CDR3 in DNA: TGCGCCAGCAGCTGGACAGGCCGGAACACTGAAGCTTTCTTT. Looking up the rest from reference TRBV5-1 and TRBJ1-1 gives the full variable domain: KAGVTQTPRYLIKTRGQQVTLSCSPISGHRSVSWYQQTPGQGLQFLFEYFSETQRNKGNFPGRFSGRQFSNSRSEMNVSTLELGDSALYLCASSWTGRNTEAFFGQGTRLTVV.

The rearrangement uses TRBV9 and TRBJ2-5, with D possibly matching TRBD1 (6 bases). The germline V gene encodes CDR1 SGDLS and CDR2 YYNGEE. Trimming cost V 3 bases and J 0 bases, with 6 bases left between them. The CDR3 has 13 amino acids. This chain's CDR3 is CASSEGDQETQYF. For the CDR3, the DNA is TGTGCCAGCAGCGAGGGGGACCAAGAGACCCAGTACTTC.

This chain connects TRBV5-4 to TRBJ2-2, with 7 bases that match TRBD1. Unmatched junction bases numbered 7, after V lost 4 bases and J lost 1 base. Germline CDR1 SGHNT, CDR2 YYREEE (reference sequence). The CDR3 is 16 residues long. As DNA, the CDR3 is TGTGCCAGCAGCAGAGACAGGGAGCGGAACACCGGGGAGCTGTTTTTT. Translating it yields CASSRDRERNTGELFF.

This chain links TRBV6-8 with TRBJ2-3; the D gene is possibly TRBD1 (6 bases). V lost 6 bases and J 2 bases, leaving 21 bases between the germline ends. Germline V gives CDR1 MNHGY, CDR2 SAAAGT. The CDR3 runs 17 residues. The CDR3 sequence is CASSAPLHRAPTDTQYF. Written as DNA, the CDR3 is TGTGCCAGCAGCGCCCCTCTCCACAGGGCCCCCACAGATACGCAGTATTTT.

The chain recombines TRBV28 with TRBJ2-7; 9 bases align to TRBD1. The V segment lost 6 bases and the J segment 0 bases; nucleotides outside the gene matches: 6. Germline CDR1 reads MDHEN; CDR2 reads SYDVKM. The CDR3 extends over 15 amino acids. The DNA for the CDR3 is TGTGCCAGCAGCCAGGGACAGGGCAACTCCTACGAGCAGTACTTC. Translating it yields CASSQGQGNSYEQYF.

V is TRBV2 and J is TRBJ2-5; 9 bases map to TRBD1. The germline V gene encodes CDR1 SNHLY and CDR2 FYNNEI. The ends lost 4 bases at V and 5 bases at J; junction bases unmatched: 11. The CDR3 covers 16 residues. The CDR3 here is CASSGGDRALGETQYF. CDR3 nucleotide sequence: TGTGCCAGCAGTGGGGGGGACAGGGCCCTTGGGGAGACCCAGTACTTC.

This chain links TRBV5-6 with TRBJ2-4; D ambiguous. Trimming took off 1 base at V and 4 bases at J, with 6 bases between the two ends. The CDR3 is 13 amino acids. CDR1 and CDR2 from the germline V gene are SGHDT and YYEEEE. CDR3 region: CASSLSGKNIQYF. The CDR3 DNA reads TGTGCCAGCAGCTTGTCCGGGAAAAACATTCAGTACTTC.

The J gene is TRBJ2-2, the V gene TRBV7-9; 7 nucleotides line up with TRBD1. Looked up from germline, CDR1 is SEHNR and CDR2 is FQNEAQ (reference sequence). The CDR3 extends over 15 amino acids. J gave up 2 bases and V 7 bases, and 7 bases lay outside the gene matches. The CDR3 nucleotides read TGTGCCAGCATCCACAGGGGTTCCAACACCGGGGAGCTGTTTTTT. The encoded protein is CASIHRGSNTGELFF. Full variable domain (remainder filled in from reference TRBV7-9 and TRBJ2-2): DTGVSQNPRHKITKRGQNVTFRCDPISEHNRLYWYRQTLGQGPEFLTYFQNEAQLEKSRLLSDRFSAERPKGSFSTLEIQRTEQGDSAMYLCASIHRGSNTGELFFGEGSRLTVL.

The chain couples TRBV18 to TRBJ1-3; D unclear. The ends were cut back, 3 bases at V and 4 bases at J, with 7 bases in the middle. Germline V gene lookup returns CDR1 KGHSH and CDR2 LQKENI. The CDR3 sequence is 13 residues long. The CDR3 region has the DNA TGTGCCAGCTCACCCGACGGGGGAAACACCATATATTTT. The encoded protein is CASSPDGGNTIYF.

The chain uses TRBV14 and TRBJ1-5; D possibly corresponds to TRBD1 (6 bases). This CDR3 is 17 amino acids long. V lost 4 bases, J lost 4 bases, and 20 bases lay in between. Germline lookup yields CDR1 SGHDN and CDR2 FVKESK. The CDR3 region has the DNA TGTGCCAGCAGCCCTGACGCAAACGGACAGCCGAATCAGCCCCAGCATTTT. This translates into CASSPDANGQPNQPQHF.

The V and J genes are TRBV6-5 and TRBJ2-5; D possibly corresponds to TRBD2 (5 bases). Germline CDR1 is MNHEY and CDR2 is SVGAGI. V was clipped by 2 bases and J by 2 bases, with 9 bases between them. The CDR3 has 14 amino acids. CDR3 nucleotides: TGTGCCAGCAGTTACGCGGGCGGGCAAGAGACCCAGTACTTC. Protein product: CASSYAGGQETQYF.

The CDR3 loop reads CASSEQAGETQYF. The DNA of the CDR3 is TGCGCCAGCAGTGAGCAGGCCGGAGAGACCCAGTACTTC. The genes are TRBV10-2 and TRBJ2-5, with unresolved D. Germline lookup yields CDR1 WSHSY and CDR2 SAAADI. This CDR3 contains 13 residues. V was pared by 2 bases and J by 4 bases, with 8 bases between.